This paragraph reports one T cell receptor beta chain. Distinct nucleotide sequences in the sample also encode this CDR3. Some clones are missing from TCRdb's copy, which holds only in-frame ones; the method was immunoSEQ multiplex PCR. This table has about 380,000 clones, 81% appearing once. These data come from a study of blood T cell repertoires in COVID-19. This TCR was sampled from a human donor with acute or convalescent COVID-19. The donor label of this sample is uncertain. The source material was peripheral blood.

For the CDR3, the DNA is TGTGCCAGCTCACGCGGTACGAACACCGGGGAGCTGTTTTTT. This gives the protein CASSRGTNTGELFF. The chain recombines TRBV18 with TRBJ2-2; D not certain. Per germline, CDR1 KGHSH and CDR2 LQKENI. Trimming cost V 4 bases and J 0 bases, with 6 bases left between them. The CDR3 is 14 amino acids. The entire variable domain, with the rest obtained from reference TRBV18 and TRBJ2-2, is as follows: NAGVMQNPRHLVRRRGQEARLRCSPMKGHSHVYWYRQLPEEGLKFMVYLQKENIIDESGMPKERFSAEFPKEGPSILRIQQVVRGDSAAYFCASSRGTNTGELFFGEGSRLTVL.